This record looks at one T cell receptor (beta chain) sequence and its context. This record belongs to a study of tumor-infiltrating lymphocytes in primary liver carcinoma. About the study: Each participant had primary liver carcinoma, and surgical resection was the treatment.

Starting material of 450 to 500 ng total RNA yielded TCR beta cDNA via a constant-region primer. What produced the TCR beta libraries was three nested multiplex PCR rounds using slightly modified ARM-PCR. The two initial PCR rounds, roughly 10 cycles each, used TRBV1-TRBV30 forward and C-beta reverse primers. TCRdb re-called the multiplex PCR reads with MiXCR, one entry per CDR3 protein. The sample includes hundreds of thousands of distinct CDR3 sequences, 65% of them seen just once. The study extracted blood RNA from unsorted whole blood and also extracted germline DNA. Donors were untreated and chronically infected with HBV. V lost 6 bases, J lost 5 bases, and 22 bases lay in between. CDR3 length: 16 amino acids.

The chain uses TRBV12-3 or TRBV12-4 and TRBJ2-5; perhaps TRBD1 as D (6 bases). What was sequenced was peripheral blood. This clonotype was sampled from a man aged 35-49 years with primary liver carcinoma and hepatitis B virus infection. Here the CDR3 reads CASRSLGLGQGETQYF. CDR3 DNA: TGTGCCAGCAGATCCTTGGGGTTGGGGCAGGGGGAGACCCAGTACTTC.